This T cell receptor (beta chain) was obtained from a study of cytomegalovirus exposure and HLA in healthy donors (dated by TCRdb to about 2017). A note on the overall study: According to a later analysis, one platform produced both the 120 validation repertoires and the 670 or so repertoires of the first cohort. The study was designed to test whether signatures of past pathogen exposure could be identified by cataloging public T cell receptors. Besides the first cohort of hundreds of subjects, a separate validation cohort made up of over 95 different subjects was used. High-throughput TCR immunosequencing, statistical association of individual TCRs with disease status, and machine learning were combined to predict cytomegalovirus infection status. Study-wide conclusions, independent of this receptor: In vitro tests confirmed that a few of the cytomegalovirus-associated TCR beta chains recognize cytomegalovirus antigens. While some public TCRs were present in many individuals, most TCR sequences turned up only very rarely across donors. A total of 150 to 200 TCR beta chains were listed by the study as associated with cytomegalovirus. The classifier was reported to diagnose cytomegalovirus status with high specificity and sensitivity in both the original cohort and the validation cohort. All 120 or so repertoires were used to score co-occurrence in the validation cohort in a later analysis, because that analysis had no HLA typing for the cohort. Of the cluster scores, 90% to 95% were above 0 in a later analysis, which found that TCRs clustered in the first cohort also tended to co-occur in the approximately 130 validation repertoires. The authors suggested that the approach could potentially be extended to other disease states and immunological phenotypes.

Preparation of the library involved the immunoSEQ multiplex PCR assay. The original methods were these. A statistical classification framework was built to diagnose cytomegalovirus status from the catalog of TCR beta chain sequences. Imported from immuneACCESS, the table was reduced by TCRdb to in-frame sequences with V and J called. These copies leave out some clones; in studies compared against another copy, an unresolved V gene accounts for under half, and the cause of the remainder is not known. V and J calls and clone size are given by that table; D and trimming were obtained from the DNA. Across this sample there are fewer than 200,000 clones, with approximately 87% seen only once. The top ten constitute 5.7% of the sample. Concerning this clone itself: No antigen is known for it. The record has no base qualities; no much larger clone is one base away.

The CDR3, cysteine through phenylalanine, is 16 amino acids long. The retained sequence is limited to the CDR3, 48 bases, with the frame set at the first base. According to the germline V gene (reference sequence), CDR1 reads MNHEY and CDR2 reads SMNVEV. The junction shows trimming of 6 bases on V and 4 bases on J, plus 19 bases between the germline ends. Separate from the approximately 700-subject first cohort, the validation cohort of 120 subjects was the group to which the donors belonged. This clonotype was sampled from a woman aged 30 to 39 in good health and CMV-seronegative. The V gene is TRBV27 and the J gene is TRBJ1-5; the D gene assignment is ambiguous. The sample taken for sequencing was PBMCs. Here is the DNA: TGTGCCAGCAGCCGGAGCGAGGGCGGACGAAATCAGCCCCAGCATTTT. This translates into CASSRSEGGRNQPQHF.